This T cell receptor (beta chain) derives from a study of blood T cell repertoires in COVID-19 (dated by TCRdb to about 2020). With regard to the full study: Collaborator samples came from the United States, Italy and Spain and covered acute and convalescent phases of COVID-19. The prospective study material was composed of cDNA or gDNA derived from T cells, B-cell-depleted T cells, or PBMCs. The dataset comprised deeply sampled blood TCRbeta repertoires from subjects exposed to, actively infected with, or recovered from COVID-19. A freely available public database, intended as a resource for researchers studying the immune response to SARS-CoV-2, is where the repertoires were released. Samples were obtained from the ongoing ImmuneRACE study (first 160 participants) and from some 1,300 subjects provided by 6 global collaborators. A de-identified subject ID, COVID-19 status, age in years and sex were almost always included in the sample metadata. Where available, HLA class I and class II types were taken from metadata supplied by the sample provider and were not determined by assay-based typing.

On the study overall, not on this receptor specifically: How much clinical and demographic metadata was included differed by source and by participant, and the metadata was provided uncurated.

The CDR3 contains 18 residues, cysteine and phenylalanine counted. The CDR3 DNA has 54 bases and is translated from base 1. V trim: 0 bases; J trim: 3 bases; unmatched bases: 6. Per the germline V gene, LGHNA is the CDR1 and YSLEER is the CDR2. TCRbeta CDR3 regions were amplified from genomic DNA using the immunoSEQ Assay, a bias-controlled multiplex PCR. The authors' pipeline ran thus. The number of nucleated cells in each sample was estimated from the amplification of reference gene primers within the assay. Sequence reads were collapsed and filtered to measure the absolute abundance of every unique TCRbeta CDR3 rearrangement. Productive Simpson clonality was computed per sample as the square root of Simpson's diversity index over productive rearrangements. TCRdb limited this immuneACCESS table to in-frame rearrangements with V and J called. A share of clones is missing; checked studies link under half to unresolved V genes, and the rest is unexplained. The D gene and trimming were derived from the DNA, and the V and J assignments and clone size from that table. This sample lists about 220,000 clones; 84% were detected once. The ten biggest clones cover about 9% of the sample.

Collaborating institutions collected whole blood in K2EDTA tubes following their own protocols. For TCRbeta analysis, collaborator samples were shipped as frozen whole blood, as isolated PBMCs, or as DNA extracted from either sample type. Comment on this clone: It has no known antigen specificity. It has no much larger one-base neighbor in the sample; base qualities were not kept.

The receptor was derived from a man between 45 and 60 years old with active or convalescent COVID-19. The material sequenced was peripheral blood. The sequence is built from TRBV4-3 and TRBJ2-6; a stretch of 9 junction bases matches TRBD1. CDR3 loop: CASSQEGTGYGGANVLTF. The DNA sequence is given as TGCGCCAGCAGCCAAGAGGGGACAGGGTATGGTGGGGCCAACGTCCTGACTTTC.